Given below is one T cell receptor (beta chain) in context. The data derive from a study of T cell responses to AZD1222 COVID-19 vaccine. Some clones are missing from TCRdb's copy, which holds only in-frame ones; the method was immunoSEQ multiplex PCR. This sample carries approximately 120,000 clones, 89% of them seen once, and the ten largest clones take around a tenth. The CDR3 consists of 12 residues. The trim removed 6 bases at V and 6 bases at J, leaving 2 bases unmatched. CDR1 and CDR2 from the germline V gene are WNHNN and SYGVQD (reference sequence). The chain joins TRBV10-1 to TRBJ1-5; TRBD1 agrees at 7 bases. The specimen was peripheral blood, collected 28 days after the second AZD1222 dose. This sequence originates from an adult who received the AZD1222 COVID-19 vaccine. CDR3 in amino acids: CASSPGGQPQHF. As DNA, the CDR3 is TGCGCCAGCAGCCCAGGGGGTCAGCCCCAGCATTTT.